What follows is one TCR beta chain and its context. Sequencing was performed with immunoSEQ multiplex PCR; in TCRdb, only in-frame clones are kept and a portion is missing. The data show 15,000 to 20,000 clones, with 81% seen just once and about 25% held by the top ten. This entry comes from a study of T cells in tumors after PD-1 blockade. The CDR3 runs 16 residues. Germline trimming cut 0 bases from V and 3 bases from J; bases unmatched to any gene: 7. Per the germline V gene, CDR1 is SGHKS and CDR2 is YYEKEE (reference sequence). This sample comprised PBMCs, obtained after anti-PD-1 therapy. The sequence was obtained from a human donor with advanced basal cell or squamous cell carcinoma (not recorded which). The rearrangement links TRBV5-5 to TRBJ2-3, with TRBD1 matching over 7 bases. CDR3 amino acids: CASSLVGGGRTDTQYF. The CDR3 DNA reads as TGTGCCAGCAGCTTGGTAGGGGGCGGAAGAACAGATACGCAGTATTTT. The full variable domain, with the rest looked up from reference TRBV5-5 and TRBJ2-3, is DAGVTQSPTHLIKTRGQQVTLRCSPISGHKSVSWYQQVLGQGPQFIFQYYEKEERGRGNFPDRFSARQFPNYSSELNVNALLLGDSALYLCASSLVGGGRTDTQYFGPGTRLTVL.